What follows are 14 T cell receptor beta chains derived from one specimen sequenced in a study of cytomegalovirus exposure and HLA in healthy donors. The PCR had 60 Vbeta and 13 Jbeta primers. TCRdb's copy holds only in-frame clones and misses some; the assay was immunoSEQ multiplex PCR. In the table there are fewer than 200,000 clones, about 72% of which are singletons. Sample: PBMCs. Receptors originate from a human donor in good health.

The chain links TRBV9 to TRBJ2-3; tentatively, D is TRBD2 (5 bases). Trimming took off 0 bases at V and 0 bases at J, with 8 bases between the two ends. Looked up from germline, CDR1 is SGDLS and CDR2 is YYNGEE. The CDR3 runs 15 residues. CDR3 DNA: TGTGCCAGCAGCGTAGGGACGGGGAGCACAGATACGCAGTATTTT. It is translated as CASSVGTGSTDTQYF.

This chain uses TRBV7-3 with TRBJ1-5; the match to TRBD1 covers 8 bases. The CDR3 is 17 amino acids. The V gene end was trimmed by 3 bases and the J gene end by 0 bases; junction bases not matched to a gene: 7. Germline assignment: CDR1 SGHTA and CDR2 FQGTGA. This CDR3 reads CASSFSDRDYSNQPQHF. CDR3 sequence (DNA): TGTGCCAGCAGCTTTTCGGACAGGGACTATAGCAATCAGCCCCAGCATTTT.

The chain recombines TRBV9 with TRBJ2-7, with 8 bases identical to TRBD2. V was pared by 1 base and J by 0 bases, with 6 bases of the junction left unmatched. CDR3 length equals 16 residues. Germline values: CDR1 SGDLS, CDR2 YYNGEE. Written as DNA, the CDR3 is TGTGCCAGCAGCGTATCGGGGGGGGCGAGCTCCTACGAGCAGTACTTC. This translates into CASSVSGGASSYEQYF.

This chain links TRBV2 with TRBJ2-3; 10 bases are a match to TRBD2. Germline V gene data show CDR1 as SNHLY and CDR2 as FYNNEI. The ends lost 7 bases at V and 10 bases at J; junction bases unmatched: 5. CDR3 length: 12 amino acids. The CDR3 spells CASTASGGAQYF. The CDR3, as DNA: TGTGCCAGCACGGCTAGCGGGGGAGCGCAGTATTTT.

This clone has a single count. The J gene is TRBJ2-5, the V gene TRBV7-2; 7 nucleotides agree with TRBD1. This CDR3 has 12 amino acids. Germline loops: CDR1 SGHTA, CDR2 FQGNSA. The V gene end was trimmed by 1 base and the J gene end by 7 bases; junction bases not matched to a gene: 0. The CDR3 DNA sequence: TGTGCCAGCAGCTTAGACAGGGGGACCCAGTACTTC. Amino acids: CASSLDRGTQYF. Full variable domain (remainder filled in from reference TRBV7-2 and TRBJ2-5): GAGVSQSPSNKVTEKGKDVELRCDPISGHTALYWYRQSLGQGLEFLIYFQGNSAPDKSGLPSDRFSAERTGGSVSTLTIQRTQQEDSAVYLCASSLDRGTQYFGPGTRLLVL.

This chain links TRBV30 with TRBJ2-1, with a tentative D call TRBD2 (6 bases). CDR1 is GTSNPN and CDR2 is SVGIG in the germline V gene (reference sequence). V lost 0 bases, J lost 8 bases, and 20 bases lay in between. The CDR3 extends over 16 amino acids. CDR3 in amino acids: CAWSVLEGSVWDEQFF. The CDR3 DNA reads TGTGCCTGGAGTGTACTGGAGGGAAGCGTTTGGGATGAGCAGTTCTTC.

The chain is built from TRBV15 and TRBJ1-2, with TRBD1 as a possible D gene (6 bases). The germline gives CDR1 LNHNV, CDR2 YYDKDF (reference sequence). CDR3 size: 12 residues. The V end lost 4 bases, the J end lost 5 bases, and 8 bases lay between the germline ends. The CDR3 spells CATSTTGYGYTF. Written as DNA, the CDR3 is TGTGCCACCAGCACTACAGGGTATGGCTACACCTTC. Looking up the rest from reference TRBV15 and TRBJ1-2 gives the full variable domain: DAMVIQNPRYQVTQFGKPVTLSCSQTLNHNVMYWYQQKSSQAPKLLFHYYDKDFNNEADTPDNFQSRRPNTSFCFLDIRSPGLGDTAMYLCATSTTGYGYTFGSGTRLTVV.

In this sample, this clone turned up once. The J gene is TRBJ1-2, the V gene TRBV7-2; 11 bases map to TRBD1. Germline CDR1 SGHTA, CDR2 FQGNSA. The ends lost 4 bases at V and 4 bases at J; junction bases unmatched: 11. There are 17 residues in the CDR3. The CDR3 loop reads CASSSPGTGGIVYGYTF. CDR3 DNA sequence: TGTGCCAGCAGCTCGCCCGGGACAGGGGGTATAGTCTATGGCTACACCTTC.

CDR3 sequence reads: CASSFSYRGQTNYGYTF. DNA for the CDR3: TGTGCCAGCAGTTTTTCCTACCGTGGACAGACTAACTATGGCTACACCTTC. The chain links TRBV27 to TRBJ1-2; a weak D match, TRBD1 (6 bases). V was clipped by 3 bases and J by 0 bases, with 17 bases between them. Germline CDR1 MNHEY, CDR2 SMNVEV (reference sequence). The CDR3 consists of 17 residues.

The chain couples TRBV5-6 to TRBJ1-1; tentative D call: TRBD1 (6 bases). Germline V gives CDR1 SGHDT, CDR2 YYEEEE. The length of the CDR3 is 16 residues. V was cut by 3 bases and J by 0 bases, with 15 bases left in between. The CDR3 coding sequence is TGTGCCAGCAGCTCGGGGGGGGCCACTTTGAACACTGAAGCTTTCTTT. This codes for CASSSGGATLNTEAFF.

This clone was counted between two and nine times. This chain links TRBV30 with TRBJ1-4; maybe TRBD1 (6 bases). The germline V and J ends were trimmed by 2 bases and 7 bases, with 14 bases remaining between them. The CDR3 runs to 14 residues. CDR1 is GTSNPN and CDR2 is SVGIG in the germline V gene (reference sequence). CDR3 nucleotide sequence: TGTGCCTGGAGTAGGGACATGGCGGGTGAAAAACTGTTTTTT. This translates into CAWSRDMAGEKLFF.

The chain uses TRBV4-3 and TRBJ1-1, with D possibly being TRBD1 (6 bases). From germline, CDR1 is LGHNA and CDR2 YSLEER. V lost 1 base and J 11 bases, leaving 11 bases between the germline ends. There are 12 residues in the CDR3. CDR3 protein: CASSQGTGFAFF. The CDR3 bases are TGCGCCAGCAGCCAAGGAACAGGGTTCGCTTTCTTT.

This chain uses TRBV29-1 with TRBJ1-2; possible D gene TRBD1, 6 bases. The CDR3 runs to 13 residues. CDR1 and CDR2 from the germline V gene are SQVTM and ANQGSEA. V lost 6 bases to trimming and J lost 6 bases, with 17 bases between them. The CDR3 region is CSVLTGGADGYTF. The CDR3 DNA reads TGCAGCGTCCTCACCGGGGGGGCAGATGGCTACACCTTC.

This chain uses TRBV18 with TRBJ1-1; the match to TRBD1 covers 8 bases. The V gene end was trimmed by 3 bases and the J gene end by 1 base; junction bases not matched to a gene: 7. The germline gives CDR1 KGHSH, CDR2 LQKENI. There are 16 residues in the CDR3. The CDR3 loop is CASSPPGGRGNTEAFF. CDR3 DNA sequence: TGTGCCAGCTCACCCCCAGGGGGCAGGGGGAACACTGAAGCTTTCTTT.